These T cell receptor beta chains were read from a single sample in a study of T-cell reconstitution after alpha-beta-depleted transplantation in children. TCRdb called the PCR reads again in MiXCR, with one record for every CDR3 protein. The profile covers about 400,000 distinct CDR3 sequences, with around 20% appearing a single time and around 4% taken by the ten largest. Sample: PBMCs from the stem cell graft donor, taken from the stem cell graft. The receptors stem from a human donor who donated a stem cell graft to a child with acute myeloid leukemia. The CDR3 runs from the conserved cysteine through the conserved F or W. A D gene is named only where the DNA matches it firmly. A row's size may be missing; if present it is once, few, many or a size class.

clone size,V gene,J gene,D gene,CDR3 DNA,CDR3 protein
many,TRBV12-3/TRBV12-4,TRBJ2-1,TRBD2,TGTGCCAGCAGTCTGATGACTAGCGGGGGAAATGAGCAGTTCTTC,CASSLMTSGGNEQFF
few,TRBV20-1,TRBJ2-7,TRBD2,TGCAGTGCCCCCGGGACTAGCGACCAAAGGGAGCAGTACTTC,CSAPGTSDQREQYF
NA,TRBV25-1,TRBJ1-1,TRBD1,TGTGCCAGCAACAGACAGGGGGCGAATGAAGCTTTCTTT,CASNRQGANEAFF
few,TRBV20-1,TRBJ2-3,NA,TGCAGCCTTAGACAGCATGCTAGCACAGATACGCAGTATTTT,CSLRQHASTDTQYF
NA,TRBV12-3/TRBV12-4,TRBJ1-3,NA,TGTGCCAGCAGTTCTGGGGGCGGGACCCCGGAGGGAAACACCATATATTTT,CASSSGGGTPEGNTIYF
many,TRBV29-1,TRBJ1-2,TRBD1,TGCAGCGTTGGAAGAGGACAGGATGATGGCTACACCTTC,CSVGRGQDDGYTF
NA,TRBV12-3/TRBV12-4,TRBJ1-2,NA,TGTGCCACATCCCCCAGCGGGTCGGATGGCTACACCTTC,CATSPSGSDGYTF
few,TRBV6-2/TRBV6-3,TRBJ2-1,TRBD2,TGTGCCAGCAGTTACGTGACTAGCGGGACTGAGCAGTTCTTC,CASSYVTSGTEQFF
NA,TRBV6-5,TRBJ2-1,NA,TGTGCCAGCAGTTACTTAGAGGACACCAGGGACGTTGGTGAGCAGTTCTTC,CASSYLEDTRDVGEQFF
few,TRBV7-2,TRBJ1-4,NA,TGTGCCAGCAGCTTAGGTGAATTACCCACGACAGGTGAAAAACTGTTTTTT,CASSLGELPTTGEKLFF